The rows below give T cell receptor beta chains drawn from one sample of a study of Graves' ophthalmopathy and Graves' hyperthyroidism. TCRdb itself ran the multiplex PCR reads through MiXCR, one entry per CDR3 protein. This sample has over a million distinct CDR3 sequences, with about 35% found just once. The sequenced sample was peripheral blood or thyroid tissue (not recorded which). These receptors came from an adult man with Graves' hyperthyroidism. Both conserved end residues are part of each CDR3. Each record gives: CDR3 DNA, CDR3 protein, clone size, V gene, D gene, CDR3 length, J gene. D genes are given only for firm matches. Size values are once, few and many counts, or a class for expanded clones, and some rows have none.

CDR3nt: TGTGCCAGCAGTTTAGCGGGGGAGGGGGAGACCCAGTACTTC
CDR3aa: CASSLAGEGETQYF
abundance: many
v_gene: TRBV5-1
d_gene: TRBD2
len: 14
j_gene: TRBJ2-5

CDR3nt: TGTGCCAGCAGCGCAAGGACCAGGGGGCCCGGGGAGCTGTTTTTT
CDR3aa: CASSARTRGPGELFF
abundance: -
v_gene: TRBV9
d_gene: TRBD1
len: 15
j_gene: TRBJ2-2

CDR3nt: TGTGCCAGCAGCCCTCCCCCCGGGACAGGGTCCGGGGAGCTGTTTTTT
CDR3aa: CASSPPPGTGSGELFF
abundance: few
v_gene: TRBV7-9
d_gene: TRBD1
len: 16
j_gene: TRBJ2-2

CDR3nt: TGCAGCGTTGAATCCTCGGGCAGTATCAACGAGCAGTACTTC
CDR3aa: CSVESSGSINEQYF
abundance: many
v_gene: TRBV29-1
d_gene: -
len: 14
j_gene: TRBJ2-7

CDR3nt: TGCGCCAGCAGTGAGCCGGACAGTCCCGGGGAGCTGTTTTTT
CDR3aa: CASSEPDSPGELFF
abundance: -
v_gene: TRBV10-2
d_gene: -
len: 14
j_gene: TRBJ2-2

CDR3nt: -
CDR3aa: CASSPSGGNYGYTFGSGTQYF
abundance: -
v_gene: TRBV7-9
d_gene: -
len: 21
j_gene: TRBJ2-5

CDR3nt: TGCAGTGCTAGAGATACAGGATTCTACGAGCAGTACTTC
CDR3aa: CSARDTGFYEQYF
abundance: few
v_gene: TRBV20-1
d_gene: -
len: 13
j_gene: TRBJ2-7

CDR3nt: TGTGCCAGCAGACAGCTCATGAACACTGAAGCTTTCTTT
CDR3aa: CASRQLMNTEAFF
abundance: few
v_gene: TRBV27
d_gene: -
len: 13
j_gene: TRBJ1-1

CDR3nt: TGCAGTGCCCCGTCGTTGGAGTCTGAAAAACTGTTTTTT
CDR3aa: CSAPSLESEKLFF
abundance: many
v_gene: TRBV20-1
d_gene: -
len: 13
j_gene: TRBJ1-4

CDR3nt: TGTGCCAGCAGGGGAAAGAGCGGCTACACCTTC
CDR3aa: CASRGKSGYTF
abundance: -
v_gene: TRBV7-9
d_gene: -
len: 11
j_gene: TRBJ1-2

CDR3nt: TGTGCCAGCAGGGTCGGGACAACCAGTTACGAGCAGTACTTC
CDR3aa: CASRVGTTSYEQYF
abundance: many
v_gene: TRBV12-3/TRBV12-4
d_gene: -
len: 14
j_gene: TRBJ2-7

CDR3nt: TGTGCCAGCAGCGCATCCGGGTACAATGAGCAGTTCTTC
CDR3aa: CASSASGYNEQFF
abundance: -
v_gene: TRBV9
d_gene: -
len: 13
j_gene: TRBJ2-1

CDR3nt: TGTGCCTGGGGGCTAGGCGGGGCCAACGTCCTGACTTTC
CDR3aa: CAWGLGGANVLTF
abundance: -
v_gene: TRBV30
d_gene: -
len: 13
j_gene: TRBJ2-6

CDR3nt: TGTGCCAGCAGTCAACCCAGGGGGGATGAAAAACTGTTTTTT
CDR3aa: CASSQPRGDEKLFF
abundance: -
v_gene: TRBV2
d_gene: TRBD1
len: 14
j_gene: TRBJ1-4

CDR3nt: TGTGCCAGCTCACCACAGCAAGGCACCGGGGAGCTGTTTTTT
CDR3aa: CASSPQQGTGELFF
abundance: few
v_gene: TRBV18
d_gene: -
len: 14
j_gene: TRBJ2-2

CDR3nt: TGTGCCAGCAATAGAGCCCGGGACTGGGGCTACACCTTC
CDR3aa: CASNRARDWGYTF
abundance: -
v_gene: TRBV25-1
d_gene: -
len: 13
j_gene: TRBJ1-2

CDR3nt: TGTGCCAGCAGCTTGTATCGCGGGCCCTCAGAGACCCAGTACTTC
CDR3aa: CASSLYRGPSETQYF
abundance: -
v_gene: TRBV7-9
d_gene: -
len: 15
j_gene: TRBJ2-5

CDR3nt: TGCAGTGCCAGTAGTCTTAGAAGATTCGGAGAGACCCAGTACTTC
CDR3aa: CSASSLRRFGETQYF
abundance: -
v_gene: TRBV20-1
d_gene: -
len: 15
j_gene: TRBJ2-5

CDR3nt: TGTGCCTTCCAGGGGCCTGGAAACACCATATATTTT
CDR3aa: CAFQGPGNTIYF
abundance: many
v_gene: TRBV14
d_gene: -
len: 12
j_gene: TRBJ1-3

CDR3nt: TGTGCCAGCAGCCAAGTACCTCCGAATACCGGGGAGCTGTTTTTT
CDR3aa: CASSQVPPNTGELFF
abundance: -
v_gene: TRBV14
d_gene: -
len: 15
j_gene: TRBJ2-2

CDR3nt: TGTGCCAGCAGTTTCCTGGACAGACCCTATGGCTACACCTTC
CDR3aa: CASSFLDRPYGYTF
abundance: many
v_gene: TRBV12-3/TRBV12-4
d_gene: -
len: 14
j_gene: TRBJ1-2

CDR3nt: TGCAGCGTTCCTACTAGCGGGAGGATCGATGAGCAGTTCTTC
CDR3aa: CSVPTSGRIDEQFF
abundance: -
v_gene: TRBV29-1
d_gene: TRBD2
len: 14
j_gene: TRBJ2-1

CDR3nt: TGTGCCTGGAGTGTAGGGTTGAGGGACGAGCAGTACTTC
CDR3aa: CAWSVGLRDEQYF
abundance: few
v_gene: TRBV30
d_gene: -
len: 13
j_gene: TRBJ2-7